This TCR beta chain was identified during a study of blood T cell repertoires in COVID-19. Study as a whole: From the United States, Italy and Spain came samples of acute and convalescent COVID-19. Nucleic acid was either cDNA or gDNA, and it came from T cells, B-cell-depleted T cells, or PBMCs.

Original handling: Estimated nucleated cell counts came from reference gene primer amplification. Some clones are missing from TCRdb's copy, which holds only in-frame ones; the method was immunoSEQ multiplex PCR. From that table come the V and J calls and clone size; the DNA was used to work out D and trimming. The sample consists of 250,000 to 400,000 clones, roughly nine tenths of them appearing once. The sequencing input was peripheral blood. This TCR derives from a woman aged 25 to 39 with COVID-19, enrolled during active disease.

The CDR3 protein is CATSLIQGREVNGYTF. The CDR3 bases are TGTGCCACCAGCCTTATACAGGGGCGGGAGGTCAATGGCTACACCTTC. This chain connects TRBV24-1 to TRBJ1-2; TRBD1 matches 7 bases. The V segment lost 7 bases and the J segment 6 bases; nucleotides outside the gene matches: 16. From germline, CDR1 is KGHDR and CDR2 SFDVKD. The CDR3 runs to 16 residues.